This T cell receptor (beta chain) was recorded in a study of shared clonotypes between healthy human individuals. Study details: The study drew on a couple of women and a few men aged 18 to 49 as donors.

V lost 0 bases and J lost 3, with 8 bases in between. This CDR3 contains 15 residues. Germline CDR1 SGHVS, CDR2 FNYEAQ. Regarding this clone: Its antigen is unidentified.

Study results and limitations: Larger estimated richness was generally seen in naive subsets than in memory subsets.

Deep-level assay runs were performed. Assay used: immunoSEQ multiplex PCR; TCRdb lists only in-frame clones, some missing. Of 1.5 million to 2.5 million clones in the sample, approximately 95% were seen once. Terminally differentiated effector memory CD45RA+ cells were left out of the naive CD8 fraction, which was CD45RO-negative and positively selected for CCR7. The study enrolled healthy HIV-negative adults without recent acute infections or vaccinations as donors. The receptor's source is a young man in good health. V is TRBV7-6 and J is TRBJ2-2, with D perhaps matching TRBD2 (6 bases). The specimen sequenced was naive CD8+ T cells sorted from blood. The CDR3: CASSLARRDTGELFF. As DNA, the CDR3 is TGTGCCAGCAGCTTAGCTAGGAGGGACACCGGGGAGCTGTTTTTT.